This T cell receptor beta chain originates from a study of breast tumors, draining lymph nodes, adjacent tissues. Study findings and constraints: Most tumor T cells seemingly derive from lymph node, then expand in tumor. Tumor T cell lymph node origin was a supported hypothesis, not proven. Luminal-like breast cancer showed significantly greater tumor-nontumor repertoire similarity than basal-like breast cancer did.

This clonotype has a count of ten or more. What it binds is unknown. The junction departs from germline at one end; a sequencing error may be responsible. TCRdb processed the multiplex PCR reads anew with MiXCR; each CDR3 protein has one entry. In the table there are around 250,000 distinct CDR3 sequences, less than 35% of which are singletons. This CDR3 comprises 13 residues. Per germline, CDR1 MNHEY and CDR2 SVGAGI. Axillary draining lymph nodes of breast cancer patients supplied the node samples. This receptor was taken from a female donor with breast cancer. Some clones in this sample may be carry-over from other donors' samples. Sequenced: axillary lymph node tissue. The J gene is TRBJ2-7, the V gene TRBV6-5; tentatively, D is TRBD1 (6 bases). The CDR3 sequence is CASSYSQGYEQYF. The CDR3 DNA sequence: TGTGCCAGCAGCTACTCACAGGGCTACGAGCAGTACTTC.